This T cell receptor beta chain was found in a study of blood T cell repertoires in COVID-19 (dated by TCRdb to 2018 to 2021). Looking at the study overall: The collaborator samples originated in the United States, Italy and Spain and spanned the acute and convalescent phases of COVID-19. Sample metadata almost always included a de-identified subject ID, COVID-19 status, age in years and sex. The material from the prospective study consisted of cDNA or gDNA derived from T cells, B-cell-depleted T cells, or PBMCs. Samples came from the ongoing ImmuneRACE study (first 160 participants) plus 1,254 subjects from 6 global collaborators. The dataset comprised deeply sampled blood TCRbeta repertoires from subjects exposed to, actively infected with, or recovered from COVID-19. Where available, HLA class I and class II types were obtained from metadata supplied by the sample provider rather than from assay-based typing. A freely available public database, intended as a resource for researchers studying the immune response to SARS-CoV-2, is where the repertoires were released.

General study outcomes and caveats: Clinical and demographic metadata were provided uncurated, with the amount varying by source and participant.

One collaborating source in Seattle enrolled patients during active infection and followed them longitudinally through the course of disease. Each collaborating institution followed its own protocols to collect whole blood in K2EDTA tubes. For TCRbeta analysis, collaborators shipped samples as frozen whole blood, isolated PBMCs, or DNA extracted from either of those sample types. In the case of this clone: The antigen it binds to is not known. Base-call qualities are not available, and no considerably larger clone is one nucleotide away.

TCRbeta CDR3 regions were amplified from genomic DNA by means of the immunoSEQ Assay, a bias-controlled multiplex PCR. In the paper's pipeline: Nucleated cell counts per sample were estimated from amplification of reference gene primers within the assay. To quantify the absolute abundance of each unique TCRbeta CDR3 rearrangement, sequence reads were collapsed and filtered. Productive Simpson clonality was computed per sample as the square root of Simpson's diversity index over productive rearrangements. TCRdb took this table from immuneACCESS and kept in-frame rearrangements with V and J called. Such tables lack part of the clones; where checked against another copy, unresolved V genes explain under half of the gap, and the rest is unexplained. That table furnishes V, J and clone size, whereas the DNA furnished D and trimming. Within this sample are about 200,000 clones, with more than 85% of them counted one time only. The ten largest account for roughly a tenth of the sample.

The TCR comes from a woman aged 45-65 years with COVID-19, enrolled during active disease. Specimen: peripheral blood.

The CDR3 region: CASSPWGQGRDGSYGYTF. The DNA sequence follows: TGCGCCAGCAGCCCCTGGGGACAGGGGAGAGATGGGTCTTATGGCTACACCTTC. The V and J segments used are TRBV5-1 and TRBJ1-2, and 10 bases in between align with TRBD1. The germline V gene encodes CDR1 SGHRS and CDR2 YFSETQ. At the junction V is shortened by 4 bases and J by 5 bases; bases outside the gene matches: 17. The CDR3 measures 18 amino acids from cysteine to phenylalanine. Of the read, only the CDR3 DNA is kept; its 54 bases are in frame from base 1.